This section outlines one T cell receptor beta chain sequence together with its context. Its target is not known. The sample comes from a study of beta chain features in type 1 diabetes. Sequenced material consisted of expressed TCRB transcripts (all of the isolated RNA was reverse transcribed). This table comes from immunoSEQ multiplex PCR, and its TCRdb copy is limited to in-frame clones, with some not included. The sample shows about 150,000 clones, 7.8% of them seen only once. Germline assignment: CDR1 SEHNR and CDR2 FQNEAQ (reference sequence). This CDR3 has 14 residues. Losses at the gene ends were 1 base for V and 7 bases for J; bases not matched to a gene: 3. Broader study findings: There was a moderate but significant shortening of TCRB CDR3s in all four CD4+ subsets of Type 1 diabetes patients. In type 1 diabetes patients, VDJ junctions had fewer insertions; deletions at these junctions were more frequent. The study notes PCR might favor shorter templates equally in patients and controls.

Sequenced sample: central memory CD4+ T cells from blood. This clonotype originated in a woman aged 40 to 50 with type 1 diabetes. V and J are TRBV7-9 and TRBJ1-2; 10 bases fit TRBD1. CDR3 residues: CASSLGQGAFGYTF. In DNA, the CDR3 is TGTGCCAGCAGCTTAGGACAGGGGGCCTTTGGCTACACCTTC. Combining the CDR3 with reference TRBV7-9 and TRBJ1-2 gives the whole variable domain DTGVSQNPRHKITKRGQNVTFRCDPISEHNRLYWYRQTLGQGPEFLTYFQNEAQLEKSRLLSDRFSAERPKGSFSTLEIQRTEQGDSAMYLCASSLGQGAFGYTFGSGTRLTVV.